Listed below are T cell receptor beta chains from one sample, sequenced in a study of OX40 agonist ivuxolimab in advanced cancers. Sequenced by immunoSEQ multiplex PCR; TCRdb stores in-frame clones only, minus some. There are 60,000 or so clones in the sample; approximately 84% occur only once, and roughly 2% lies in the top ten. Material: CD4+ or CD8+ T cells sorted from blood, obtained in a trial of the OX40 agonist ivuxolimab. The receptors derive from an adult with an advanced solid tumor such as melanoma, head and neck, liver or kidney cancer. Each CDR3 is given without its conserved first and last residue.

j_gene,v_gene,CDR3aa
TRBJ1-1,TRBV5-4,ASSSAEKNTEAF
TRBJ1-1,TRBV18,ASSPPASWAGTEAF
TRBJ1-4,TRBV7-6,ASSSQGEKLF
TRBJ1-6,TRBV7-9,ASSLAQWSPLH
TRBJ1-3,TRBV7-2,ASSPWTGGDTIY
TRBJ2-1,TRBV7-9,ASRHSGGTDEQF
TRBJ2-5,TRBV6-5,ASSYAGEETQY
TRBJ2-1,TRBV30,AWSPGLAINEQF
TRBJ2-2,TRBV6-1,ASSELAGNTGELF
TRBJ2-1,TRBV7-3,ASSPGTAYNEQF
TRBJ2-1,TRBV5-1,ASSSSGTDYNEQF
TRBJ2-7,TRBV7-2,ASSLGQNSYEQY
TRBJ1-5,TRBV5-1,ASSLWGSNQPQH
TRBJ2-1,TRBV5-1,ATQVQPTSYNEQF
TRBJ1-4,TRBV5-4,ASKSRGDEKLF
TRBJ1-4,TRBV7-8,ASSLQRVPGQARGNEKLF
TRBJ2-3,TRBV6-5,ASSYSPSGRDTQY
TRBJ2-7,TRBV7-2,ASSSSSGTGQQY
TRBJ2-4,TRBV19,ASSRTGLAKNIQY
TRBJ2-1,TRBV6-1,ASSERGGRENEQF
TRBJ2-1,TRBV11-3,ASSLNSVVGEQF
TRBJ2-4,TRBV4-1,ASSQVLAVAKNIQY
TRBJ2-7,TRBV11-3,ASRRSQGAGYEQY
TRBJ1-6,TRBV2,AIGGTYNSPLH
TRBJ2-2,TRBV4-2,ASSLALAGGTGELF